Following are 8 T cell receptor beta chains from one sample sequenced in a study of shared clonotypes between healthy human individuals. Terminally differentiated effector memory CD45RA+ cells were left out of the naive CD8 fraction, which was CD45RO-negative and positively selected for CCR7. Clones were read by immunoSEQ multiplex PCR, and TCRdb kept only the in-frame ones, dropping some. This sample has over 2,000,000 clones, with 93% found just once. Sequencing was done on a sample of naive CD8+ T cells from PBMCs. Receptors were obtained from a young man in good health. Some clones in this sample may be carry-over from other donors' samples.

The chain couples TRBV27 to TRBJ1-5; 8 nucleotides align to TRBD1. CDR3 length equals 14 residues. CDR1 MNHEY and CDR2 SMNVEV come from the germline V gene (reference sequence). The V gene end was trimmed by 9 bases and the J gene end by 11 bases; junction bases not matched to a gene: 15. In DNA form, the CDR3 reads TGTGCCAGTAGGGGAGACAGGGGACATGGAGCCCAGCATTTT. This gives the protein CASRGDRGHGAQHF.

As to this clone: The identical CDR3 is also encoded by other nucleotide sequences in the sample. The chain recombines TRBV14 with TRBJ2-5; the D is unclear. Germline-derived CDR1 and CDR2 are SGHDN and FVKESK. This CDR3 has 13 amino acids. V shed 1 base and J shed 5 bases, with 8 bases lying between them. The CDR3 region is CASSQGLRETQYF. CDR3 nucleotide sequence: TGTGCCAGCAGCCAAGGTCTGCGGGAGACCCAGTACTTC.

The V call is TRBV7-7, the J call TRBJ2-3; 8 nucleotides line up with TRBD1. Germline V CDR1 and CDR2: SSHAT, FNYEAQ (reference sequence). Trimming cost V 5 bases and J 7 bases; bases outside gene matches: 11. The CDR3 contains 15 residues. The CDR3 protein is CASSPGQGVGNTQYF. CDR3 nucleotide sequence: TGTGCCAGCAGCCCCGGACAGGGAGTGGGAAATACGCAGTATTTT.

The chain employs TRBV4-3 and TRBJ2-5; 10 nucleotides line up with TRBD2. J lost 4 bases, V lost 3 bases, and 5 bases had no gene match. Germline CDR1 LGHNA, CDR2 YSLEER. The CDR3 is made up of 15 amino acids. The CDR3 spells CASSQSSGRGETQYF. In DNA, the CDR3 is TGCGCCAGCAGCCAGTCTAGCGGGAGAGGAGAGACCCAGTACTTC.

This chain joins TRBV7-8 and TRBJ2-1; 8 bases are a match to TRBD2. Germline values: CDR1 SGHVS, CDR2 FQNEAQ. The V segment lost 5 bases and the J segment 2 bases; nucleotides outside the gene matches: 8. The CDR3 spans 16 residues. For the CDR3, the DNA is TGTGCCAGCAGCGGCTCGCCGGGAGGGGCCTACAATGAGCAGTTCTTC. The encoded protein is CASSGSPGGAYNEQFF.

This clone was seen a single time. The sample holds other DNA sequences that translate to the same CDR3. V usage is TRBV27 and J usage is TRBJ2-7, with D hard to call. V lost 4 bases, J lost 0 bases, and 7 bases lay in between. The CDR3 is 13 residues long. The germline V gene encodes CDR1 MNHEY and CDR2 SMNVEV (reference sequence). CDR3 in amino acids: CASSSGPSYEQYF. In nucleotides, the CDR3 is TGTGCCAGCAGTTCCGGGCCCTCCTACGAGCAGTACTTC.

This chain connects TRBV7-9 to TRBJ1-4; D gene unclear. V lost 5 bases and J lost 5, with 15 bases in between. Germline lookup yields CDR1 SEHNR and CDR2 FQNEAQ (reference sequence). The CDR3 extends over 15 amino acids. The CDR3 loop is CASSPLSGPNEKLFF. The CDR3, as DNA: TGTGCCAGCAGCCCGCTTTCCGGCCCGAATGAAAAACTGTTTTTT.

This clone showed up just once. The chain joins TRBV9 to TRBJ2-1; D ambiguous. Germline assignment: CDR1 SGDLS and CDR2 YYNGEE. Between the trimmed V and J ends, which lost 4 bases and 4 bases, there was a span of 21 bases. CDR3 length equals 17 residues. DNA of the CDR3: TGTGCCAGCAGCCCCACCCGGTGGACCACTTTTTACAATGAGCAGTTCTTC. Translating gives CASSPTRWTTFYNEQFF.